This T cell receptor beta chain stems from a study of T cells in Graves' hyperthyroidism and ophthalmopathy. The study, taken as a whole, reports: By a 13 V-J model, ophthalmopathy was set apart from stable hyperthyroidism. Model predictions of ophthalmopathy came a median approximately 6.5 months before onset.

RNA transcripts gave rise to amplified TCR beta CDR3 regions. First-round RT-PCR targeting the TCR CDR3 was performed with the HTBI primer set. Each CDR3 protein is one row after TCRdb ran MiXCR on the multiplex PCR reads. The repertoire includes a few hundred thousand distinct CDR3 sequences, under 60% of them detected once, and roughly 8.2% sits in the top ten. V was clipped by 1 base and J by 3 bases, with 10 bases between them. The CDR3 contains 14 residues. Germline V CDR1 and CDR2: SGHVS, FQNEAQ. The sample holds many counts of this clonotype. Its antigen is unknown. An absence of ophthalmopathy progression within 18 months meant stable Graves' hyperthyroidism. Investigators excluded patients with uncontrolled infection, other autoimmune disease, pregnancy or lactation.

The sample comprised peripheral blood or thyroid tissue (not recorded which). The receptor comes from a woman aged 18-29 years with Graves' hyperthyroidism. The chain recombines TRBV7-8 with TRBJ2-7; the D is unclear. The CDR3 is CASSLEVDNYEQYF. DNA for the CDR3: TGTGCCAGCAGCTTAGAGGTAGACAACTACGAGCAGTACTTC.